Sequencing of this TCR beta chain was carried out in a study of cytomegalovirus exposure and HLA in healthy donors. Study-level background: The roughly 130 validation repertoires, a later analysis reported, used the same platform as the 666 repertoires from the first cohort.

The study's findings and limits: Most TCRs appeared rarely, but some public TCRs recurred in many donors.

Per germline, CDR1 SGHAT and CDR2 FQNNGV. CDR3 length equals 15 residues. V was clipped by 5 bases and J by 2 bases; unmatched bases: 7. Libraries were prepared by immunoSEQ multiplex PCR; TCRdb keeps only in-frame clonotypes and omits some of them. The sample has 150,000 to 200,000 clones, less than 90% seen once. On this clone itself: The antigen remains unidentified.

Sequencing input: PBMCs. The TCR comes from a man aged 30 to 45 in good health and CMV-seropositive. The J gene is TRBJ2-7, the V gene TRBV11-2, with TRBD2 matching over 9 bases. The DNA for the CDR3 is TGTGCCAGCAGCCCTAGTAGCGGGAGCACCTACGAGCAGTACTTC. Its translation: CASSPSSGSTYEQYF. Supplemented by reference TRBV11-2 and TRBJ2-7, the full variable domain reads EAGVAQSPRYKIIEKRQSVAFWCNPISGHATLYWYQQILGQGPKLLIQFQNNGVVDDSQLPKDRFSAERLKGVDSTLKIQPAKLEDSAVYLCASSPSSGSTYEQYFGPGTRLTVT.